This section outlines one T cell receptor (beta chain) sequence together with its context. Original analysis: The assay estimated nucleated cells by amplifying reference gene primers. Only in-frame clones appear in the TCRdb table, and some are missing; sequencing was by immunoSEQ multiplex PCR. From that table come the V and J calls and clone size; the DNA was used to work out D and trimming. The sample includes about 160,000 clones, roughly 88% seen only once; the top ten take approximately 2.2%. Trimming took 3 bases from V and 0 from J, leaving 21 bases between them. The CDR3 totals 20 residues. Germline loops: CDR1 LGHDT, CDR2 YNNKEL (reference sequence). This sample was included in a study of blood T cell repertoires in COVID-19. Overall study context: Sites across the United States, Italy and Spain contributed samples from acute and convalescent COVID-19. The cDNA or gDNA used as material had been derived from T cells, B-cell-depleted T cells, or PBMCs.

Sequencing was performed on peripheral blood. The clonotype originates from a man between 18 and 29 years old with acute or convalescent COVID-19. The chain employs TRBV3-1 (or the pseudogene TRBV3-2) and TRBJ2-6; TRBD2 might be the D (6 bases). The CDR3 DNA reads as TGTGCCAGCAGCCACAATGTGTGGGACTCGGGTAGCTCTGGGGCCAACGTCCTGACTTTC. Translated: CASSHNVWDSGSSGANVLTF.